The 15 T cell receptor beta chains below come from one sample, sequenced in a study of CD8+ T cells in alopecia areata. Treatment noted: oral pan-JAK inhibitor, 5-10 mg twice daily. Isolated RNA was reverse transcribed into cDNA used as the sequencing template. The assay was immunoSEQ multiplex PCR, and TCRdb's table has in-frame clones only and misses some. The table records 250,000 to 350,000 clones, around 64% of them present only once. The sample in question was CD4+ T cells sorted from blood, obtained around week 54, from a patient treated with tofacitinib. These receptors came from a human donor with alopecia areata.

The chain links TRBV2 to TRBJ2-3; perhaps TRBD1 as D (5 bases). The germline V gene encodes CDR1 SNHLY and CDR2 FYNNEI. Trimming left V 3 bases short and J 0 bases short, with 16 bases between. The length of the CDR3 is 17 residues. The CDR3 DNA follows: TGTGCCAGCAGTGAGAAGGGGCGCCGCGCTAGCACAGATACGCAGTATTTT. Its translation: CASSEKGRRASTDTQYF.

This clone was seen a handful of times. The chain is built from TRBV29-1 and TRBJ2-5, with 13 nucleotides matching TRBD2. The CDR3 runs to 14 residues. The germline V gene has CDR1 SQVTM and CDR2 ANQGSEA. Trimming cost V 5 bases and J 5 bases; bases outside gene matches: 5. As DNA, the CDR3 is TGCAGCGTTACTAGCGGGGGGGTGGACGAGACCCAGTACTTC. Translating gives CSVTSGGVDETQYF.

This clone was counted a single time. The sample has other DNA sequences that encode this CDR3 too. The chain joins TRBV9 to TRBJ1-1; no clear D. The V and J ends lost 0 bases and 0 bases respectively, with 3 bases between them. CDR1 is SGDLS and CDR2 is YYNGEE in the germline V gene. The CDR3 covers 13 residues. The CDR3 region is CASSVELNTEAFF. CDR3 coding DNA: TGTGCCAGCAGCGTAGAGTTGAACACTGAAGCTTTCTTT.

This clone has more than one count but fewer than ten. The V gene is TRBV2, the J gene TRBJ2-1; 11 positions agree with TRBD2. V lost 5 bases, J lost 7 bases, and 7 bases stayed unmatched. Germline V gene lookup returns CDR1 SNHLY and CDR2 FYNNEI. The CDR3 extends over 15 amino acids. Here the CDR3 reads CASSLLAGVGNEQFF. CDR3 sequence (DNA): TGTGCCAGCAGTTTACTAGCGGGGGTGGGTAATGAGCAGTTCTTC. Supplemented by reference TRBV2 and TRBJ2-1, the full variable domain reads EPEVTQTPSHQVTQMGQEVILRCVPISNHLYFYWYRQILGQKVEFLVSFYNNEISEKSEIFDDQFSVERPDGSNFTLKIRSTKLEDSAMYFCASSLLAGVGNEQFFGPGTRLTVL.

The chain uses TRBV2 and TRBJ1-6; a weak D match, TRBD1 (5 bases). The CDR3 is made up of 15 amino acids. Trimming pared 3 bases from V and 4 bases from J, leaving 10 bases between. Germline V gene lookup returns CDR1 SNHLY and CDR2 FYNNEI. The CDR3 protein is CASSDRTLYNSPLHF. In DNA form, the CDR3 reads TGTGCCAGCAGTGACCGGACATTATATAATTCACCCCTCCACTTT.

This chain uses TRBV19 with TRBJ1-5; tentative D call: TRBD1 (5 bases). The V gene lost 6 bases and the J gene lost 4 bases, with 13 bases spanning the gap. Germline V lookup: CDR1 LNHDA, CDR2 SQIVND (reference sequence). The CDR3 runs 14 residues. CDR3 DNA: TGTGCCAGTAGGAAAGGGGCCTCTAATCAGCCCCAGCATTTT. This translates into CASRKGASNQPQHF.

The V gene is TRBV29-1, the J gene TRBJ2-7; no clear D. Trimming pared 6 bases from V and 7 bases from J, leaving 25 bases between. From germline, CDR1 is SQVTM and CDR2 ANQGSEA. The CDR3 spans 15 residues. In DNA form, the CDR3 reads TGCAGCGTCAGAGCAAGGGTAGTCGGCCCTGGGGAGCAGTACTTC. Protein: CSVRARVVGPGEQYF.

J is TRBJ2-3 and V is TRBV5-1; D may be TRBD2 (5 bases). Trimming shortened V by 4 bases and J by 6 bases, and 12 bases separated the two germline ends. The CDR3 is 13 residues long. In germline, CDR1 is SGHRS, CDR2 YFSETQ. The DNA of the CDR3 is TGCGCCAGCAGCCCGGTCCGGGGTGATACGCAGTATTTT. Translation: CASSPVRGDTQYF.

This chain connects TRBV10-3 to TRBJ1-2; tentative D call: TRBD1 (5 bases). The CDR3 loop spans 15 amino acids. Deletions cut 0 bases from V and 8 bases from J, with 16 bases between. Germline-derived CDR1 and CDR2 are ENHRY and SYGVKD. DNA of the CDR3: TGTGCCATCAGTGAGTCGATGGGACTCCCTCACGGCTACACCTTC. It encodes CAISESMGLPHGYTF.

Details on this clone: At the DNA level, this CDR3 is encoded by other sequences in the same sample as well. The V call is TRBV9, the J call TRBJ1-1, with TRBD1 matching over 11 bases. V lost 3 bases, J lost 4 bases, and 5 bases stayed unmatched. The CDR3 is 15 amino acids. Germline values: CDR1 SGDLS, CDR2 YYNGEE. The CDR3 nucleotides are TGTGCCAGCAGCGGTCCCGGGACAGGGGGCACTGAAGCTTTCTTT. Translating it yields CASSGPGTGGTEAFF.

The chain links TRBV29-1 to TRBJ1-2, with 8 bases that match TRBD1. From germline, CDR1 is SQVTM and CDR2 ANQGSEA. This CDR3 has 14 residues. V dropped 4 bases and J dropped 4; count of bases not matched to a gene: 8. The CDR3 DNA reads TGCAGCGTTGTCTCCAGGGGGCGCGGCTATGGCTACACCTTC. Protein sequence: CSVVSRGRGYGYTF. The full variable domain, completed using reference TRBV29-1 and TRBJ1-2, is SAVISQKPSRDICQRGTSLTIQCQVDSQVTMMFWYRQQPGQSLTLIATANQGSEATYESGFVIDKFPISRPNLTFSTLTVSNMSPEDSSIYLCSVVSRGRGYGYTFGSGTRLTVV.

The chain is built from TRBV5-1 and TRBJ2-1; 9 nucleotides align to TRBD1. This CDR3 spans 15 amino acids. J gave up 4 bases and V 4 bases, and 6 bases lay outside the gene matches. CDR1 and CDR2 (germline): SGHRS, YFSETQ. This CDR3 reads CASSLTGGEYNEQFF. For the CDR3, the DNA is TGCGCCAGCAGCCTGACAGGGGGAGAGTACAATGAGCAGTTCTTC.

About this clone itself: Mismatch with germline at one junction end may stem from a read error. The gene calls are TRBV7-2 and TRBJ1-1; 7 bases align to TRBD1. The CDR3 consists of 14 residues. Germline CDR1 SGHTA, CDR2 FQGNSA. The CDR3 spells CASSLRTGHTGAFF. The CDR3 bases are TGTGCCAGCAGCTTAAGGACAGGACACACTGGAGCTTTCTTT.

The chain combines TRBV29-1 with TRBJ2-2; the D call may be TRBD1 or TRBD2 (6 bases each). V was pared by 7 bases and J by 5 bases, with 17 bases between. This CDR3 has 14 amino acids. Germline V CDR1 and CDR2: SQVTM, ANQGSEA. CDR3 DNA sequence: TGCAGCGCCCACCGACGGGGGCGAACCGGGGAGCTGTTTTTT. Its translation: CSAHRRGRTGELFF.

The chain has TRBV14 and TRBJ2-1, with 13 bases lining up with TRBD2. The V gene end was trimmed by 4 bases and the J gene end by 3 bases; junction bases not matched to a gene: 6. This CDR3 contains 17 residues. The germline gives CDR1 SGHDN, CDR2 FVKESK. The CDR3: CASSRLRTSGSYNEQFF. CDR3 nucleotide sequence: TGTGCCAGCAGCCGCCTACGGACTAGCGGGAGCTACAATGAGCAGTTCTTC.